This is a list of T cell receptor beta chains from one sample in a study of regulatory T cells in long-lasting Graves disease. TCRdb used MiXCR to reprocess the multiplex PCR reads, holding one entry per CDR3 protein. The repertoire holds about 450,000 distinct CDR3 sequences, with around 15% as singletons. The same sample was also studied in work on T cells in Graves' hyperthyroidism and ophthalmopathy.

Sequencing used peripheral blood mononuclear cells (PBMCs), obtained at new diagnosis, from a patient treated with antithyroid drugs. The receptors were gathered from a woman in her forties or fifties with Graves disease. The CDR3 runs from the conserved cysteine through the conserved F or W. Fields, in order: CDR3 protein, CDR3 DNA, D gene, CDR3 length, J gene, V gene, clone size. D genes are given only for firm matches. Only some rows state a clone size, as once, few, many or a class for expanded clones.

CATSRERGGYEQYF | TGTGCCACCAGCAGAGAAAGGGGTGGCTACGAGCAGTACTTC | . | 14 | TRBJ2-7 | TRBV15 | .
CASSPVDQTYEQYF | TGCGCCAGCAGCCCAGTGGATCAGACCTACGAGCAGTACTTC | . | 14 | TRBJ2-7 | TRBV4-1 | few
CASSFGLAGLAQSSTDTQYF | TGTGCCAGCAGTTTCGGGCTCGCAGGGCTAGCGCAATCTAGCACAGATACGCAGTATTTT | . | 20 | TRBJ2-3 | TRBV6-2/TRBV6-3 | many
CASSYRPNTEAFF | TGTGCCAGCAGTTACCGACCGAACACTGAAGCTTTCTTT | . | 13 | TRBJ1-1 | TRBV6-5 | many
CASYNSGTGSHEQYF | TGTGCCAGCTACAATTCCGGGACAGGGAGCCACGAGCAGTACTTC | TRBD1 | 15 | TRBJ2-7 | TRBV6-2/TRBV6-3 | many
CASSLGPGEGMNTEAFF | TGCGCCAGCAGCTTGGGCCCCGGGGAAGGGATGAACACTGAAGCTTTCTTT | . | 17 | TRBJ1-1 | TRBV5-1 | .
CAISGLTSGSDGEQFF | TGTGCCATCAGTGGGCTGACTAGCGGGAGCGATGGTGAGCAGTTCTTC | TRBD2 | 16 | TRBJ2-1 | TRBV10-3 | .
CSARSSGSSYEQYF | TGCAGCGCCCGGTCTAGCGGGAGCTCCTACGAGCAGTACTTC | TRBD2 | 14 | TRBJ2-7 | TRBV29-1 | .
CASSPPVSGFTEAFF | TGTGCCAGCAGTCCTCCGGTATCGGGGTTCACTGAAGCTTTCTTT | . | 15 | TRBJ1-1 | TRBV6-1 | many
CRASKKSSYEQYF | TGCAGAGCGAGCAAAAAGAGCTCCTACGAGCAGTACTTC | . | 13 | TRBJ2-7 | TRBV20-1 | few
CASSSSSYGQYF | TGTGCCAGCAGTTCGAGCTCCTACGGGCAGTACTTC | . | 12 | TRBJ2-7 | TRBV27 | .
CASSSPPGQGAYEQYF | TGTGCCAGCAGCTCCCCCCCCGGACAGGGGGCTTACGAGCAGTACTTC | TRBD1 | 16 | TRBJ2-7 | TRBV6-1 | many
CSAPRTSGSGETQYF | TGCAGTGCTCCCCGGACTAGCGGGAGTGGGGAGACCCAGTACTTC | TRBD2 | 15 | TRBJ2-5 | TRBV20-1 | many
CASSVGIEQPQHF | TGTGCCAGCAGTGTAGGGATCGAGCAGCCCCAGCATTTT | . | 13 | TRBJ1-5 | TRBV6-1 | many
CASSPSPGPIYEQYF | TGTGCCAGTAGTCCTAGCCCGGGACCGATCTACGAGCAGTACTTC | . | 15 | TRBJ2-7 | TRBV19 | .
CASSPRGVLTDTQYF | TGCGCCAGCAGTCCCCGGGGGGTCCTCACAGATACGCAGTATTTT | TRBD2 | 15 | TRBJ2-3 | TRBV5-1 | few
CASSQETDNEQFF | TGTGCCAGCAGCCAAGAAACCGACAATGAGCAGTTCTTC | . | 13 | TRBJ2-1 | TRBV3-1 | many
CSVRLGNGNQPQHF | TGCAGCGTTAGGTTGGGAAATGGCAATCAGCCCCAGCATTTT | . | 14 | TRBJ1-5 | TRBV29-1 | many